This T cell receptor (beta chain) is from a study of graft-versus-host responses after intestinal transplantation. On the study more broadly: Each patient got anti-thymocyte globulin induction, then tacrolimus and steroids for around three years.

This clone was counted a single time. Graft tissue processing released intraepithelial and lamina propria lymphocytes. The CDR3 runs 12 residues. Germline V CDR1 and CDR2: MNHEY, SVGAGI. V was pared by 8 bases and J by 0 bases, with 1 base of the junction left unmatched. Only in-frame clones appear in the TCRdb table, and some are missing; sequencing was by immunoSEQ multiplex PCR. The sample contains tens of thousands of clones, roughly nine tenths of which appear only once. The material was ileum tissue, obtained 350 to 400 days after transplant. The V and J genes are TRBV6-5 and TRBJ2-7, with 7 bases lining up with TRBD1. The receptor's source is a human patient who received an intestinal transplant, so some T cells may come from the graft donor. In DNA form, the CDR3 reads TGTGCCAGCTGGGACAGCTCCTACGAGCAGTACTTC. This gives the protein CASWDSSYEQYF.